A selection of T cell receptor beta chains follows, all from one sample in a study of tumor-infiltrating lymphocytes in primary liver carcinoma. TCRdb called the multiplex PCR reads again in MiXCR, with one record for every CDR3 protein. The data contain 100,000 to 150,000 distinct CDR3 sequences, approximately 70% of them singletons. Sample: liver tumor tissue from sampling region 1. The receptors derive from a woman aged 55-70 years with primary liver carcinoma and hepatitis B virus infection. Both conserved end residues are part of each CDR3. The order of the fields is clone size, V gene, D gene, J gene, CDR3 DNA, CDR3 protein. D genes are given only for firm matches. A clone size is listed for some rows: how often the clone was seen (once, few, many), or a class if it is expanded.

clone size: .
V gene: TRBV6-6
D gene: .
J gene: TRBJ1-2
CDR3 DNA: TGTGTCGGCAACAGCAACTATGGCTACACCTTC
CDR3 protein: CVGNSNYGYTF

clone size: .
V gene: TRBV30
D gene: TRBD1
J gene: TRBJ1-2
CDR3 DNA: TGTGCCTGGAGTGTACCCCGGGGACAGTACTTCTATGGCTACACCTTC
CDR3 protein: CAWSVPRGQYFYGYTF

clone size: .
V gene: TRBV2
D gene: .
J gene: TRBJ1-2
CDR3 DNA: TGTGCCAGCGGAGAGGTCGTCTATGGCTACACCTTC
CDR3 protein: CASGEVVYGYTF

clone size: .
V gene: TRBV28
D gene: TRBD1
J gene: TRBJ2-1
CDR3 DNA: TGTGCCAGCCGACAGGGGAGCTCCTACAATGAGCAGTTCTTC
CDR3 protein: CASRQGSSYNEQFF

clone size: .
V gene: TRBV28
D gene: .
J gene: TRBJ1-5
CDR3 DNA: TGTGCCAGCAGCCCAAGGTGGGGGGCAGGTATTCTTGGCAATCAGCCCCAGCATTTT
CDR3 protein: CASSPRWGAGILGNQPQHF

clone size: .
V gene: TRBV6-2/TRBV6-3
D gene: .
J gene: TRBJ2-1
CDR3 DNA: TGTGCCAGCAGACCCGACGGGGGTTCCAATGAGCATTTCTTC
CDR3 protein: CASRPDGGSNEHFF

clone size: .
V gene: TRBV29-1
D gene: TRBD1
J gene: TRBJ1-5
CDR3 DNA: TGCAGCGTGGGGGACAGGGGAGATCAGCCCCGGCAATTT
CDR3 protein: CSVGDRGDQPRQF

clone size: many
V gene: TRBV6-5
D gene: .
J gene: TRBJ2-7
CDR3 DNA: TGTGCCAGCAGTTACGTCAGGAGCTCCTACGAGCAGTACTTC
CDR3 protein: CASSYVRSSYEQYF

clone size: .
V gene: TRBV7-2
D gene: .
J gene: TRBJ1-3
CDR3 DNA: TGTGCCAGCAGCTCGCGAGGGGGGGCTGGAAACACCATATATTTT
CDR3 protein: CASSSRGGAGNTIYF

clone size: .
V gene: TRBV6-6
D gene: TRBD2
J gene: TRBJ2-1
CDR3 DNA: TGTGCCAGCGGTATAATAGCGGGAGGTTCCGACAATGAGCGGTTCTTC
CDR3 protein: CASGIIAGGSDNERFF

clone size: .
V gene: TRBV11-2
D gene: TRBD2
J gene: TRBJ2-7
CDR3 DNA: TGTGCCAGCAGAACTCTACAGGGGGCGGGACTAGCGGGAGGGGTCTACGAGCAGTACTTC
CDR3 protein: CASRTLQGAGLAGGVYEQYF

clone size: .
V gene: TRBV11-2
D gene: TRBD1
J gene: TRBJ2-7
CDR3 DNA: TGTGCCAGTAGCTCAGTGAGGGGACAGGGTTACGAGCAGTACTTC
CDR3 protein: CASSSVRGQGYEQYF

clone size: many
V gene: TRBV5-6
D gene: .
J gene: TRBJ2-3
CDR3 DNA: TGTGCCAGCAGCTTGAGAACAGGGTACACAGATACGCAGTATTTT
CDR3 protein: CASSLRTGYTDTQYF

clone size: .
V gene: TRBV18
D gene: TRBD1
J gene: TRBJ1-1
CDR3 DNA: TGTGCCAGCTCACCGGGGACAGGGAGGTTAGTGAACACTGAAGCTTTCTTT
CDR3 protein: CASSPGTGRLVNTEAFF

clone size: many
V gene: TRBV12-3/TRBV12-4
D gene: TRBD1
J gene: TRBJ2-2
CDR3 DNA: TGTGCCAGCAGTGGGACAGGGACTAACACCGGGGAGCTGTTTTTT
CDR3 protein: CASSGTGTNTGELFF

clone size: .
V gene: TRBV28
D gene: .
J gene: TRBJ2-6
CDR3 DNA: TGTGCCAGCAGTGCCTCCGGGACGCCGAGCTCTGGGGCCAACGTCCTGACTTTC
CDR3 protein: CASSASGTPSSGANVLTF

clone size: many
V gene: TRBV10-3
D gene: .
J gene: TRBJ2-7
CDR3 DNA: TGTGCCATCCGGTCGGCCAGGGACTCCTACGAGCAGTACTTC
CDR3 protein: CAIRSARDSYEQYF

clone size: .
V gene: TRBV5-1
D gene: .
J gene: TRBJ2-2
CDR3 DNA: TGCGCCAGCAGCTTGGGGCATGATCAGGTTTCCGGGGAGCTGTTCTTT
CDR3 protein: CASSLGHDQVSGELFF

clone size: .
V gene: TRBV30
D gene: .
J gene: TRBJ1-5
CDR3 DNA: TGTGCCTGGAGTCCCCTTCGGGGTTTTCGGGAGAATCAGCCCCAGCATTTT
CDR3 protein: CAWSPLRGFRENQPQHF

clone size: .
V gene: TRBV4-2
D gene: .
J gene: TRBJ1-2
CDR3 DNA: TGTCCCAGCAACCAAGAAGGGGGTCCTCTTTATGGCTACACCTTC
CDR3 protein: CPSNQEGGPLYGYTF

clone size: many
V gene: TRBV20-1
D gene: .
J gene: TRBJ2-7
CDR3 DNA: TGCAGTGCTACCGATCCTGTACAGGACTCCTACGAGCAGTACTTC
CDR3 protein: CSATDPVQDSYEQYF

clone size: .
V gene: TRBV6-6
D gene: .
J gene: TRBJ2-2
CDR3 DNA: TGTGTCAGCAGCCCAACTCGCAATCCGAGCACCGGGGAGCTGTTTTTT
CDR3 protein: CVSSPTRNPSTGELFF

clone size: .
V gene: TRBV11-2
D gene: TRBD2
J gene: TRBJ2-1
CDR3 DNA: TGTGCCAGCAGCTTAGTATCGGGCGGGAGGGCCTTGACTTACAATGAGCAGTTCTTC
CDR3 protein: CASSLVSGGRALTYNEQFF

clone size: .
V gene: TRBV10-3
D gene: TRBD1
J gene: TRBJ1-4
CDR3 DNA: TGTGCCACACAGGGGGCGACGCTGGAAAAACTGTTTTTT
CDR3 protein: CATQGATLEKLFF

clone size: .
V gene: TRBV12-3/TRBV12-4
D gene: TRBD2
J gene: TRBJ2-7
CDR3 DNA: TGTGCCAGCAGCCCCTATAGCGGGGGGTGGTACGAGCAGTACTTC
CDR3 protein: CASSPYSGGWYEQYF

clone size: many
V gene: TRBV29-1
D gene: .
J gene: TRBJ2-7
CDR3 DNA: TGCAGCGCCGGCAACCCCGGAACAGGGGAGCAGTACTTC
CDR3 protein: CSAGNPGTGEQYF

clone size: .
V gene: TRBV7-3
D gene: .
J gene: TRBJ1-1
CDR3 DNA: TGTGCCAGCAGCTTAAATGGAGGAAACACTGAAGCTTTCTTT
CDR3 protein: CASSLNGGNTEAFF

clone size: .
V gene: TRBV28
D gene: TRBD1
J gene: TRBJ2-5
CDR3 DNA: TGTGCCAGCAATTTAGCAGACAGGGGAGTTCGGGAGACCCAGTACTTC
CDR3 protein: CASNLADRGVRETQYF

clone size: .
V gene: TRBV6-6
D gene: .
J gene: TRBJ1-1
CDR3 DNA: TGCGCCAGCAAGAAGACAGAGCGGACTGAAGCTTTCTTT
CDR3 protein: CASKKTERTEAFF

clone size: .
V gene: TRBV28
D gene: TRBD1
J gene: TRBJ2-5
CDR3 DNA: TGTGCCAGCAGTTCCCAGACAGGGTCTATTTGCCAAGAGGCCCAGTACTTC
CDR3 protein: CASSSQTGSICQEAQYF

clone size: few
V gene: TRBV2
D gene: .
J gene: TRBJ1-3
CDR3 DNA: TGTGCCAGCAGTCTGGACCTTACTTCCATATATTTT
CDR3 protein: CASSLDLTSIYF

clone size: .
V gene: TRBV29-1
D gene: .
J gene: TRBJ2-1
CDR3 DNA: TGCAGCGCCGCAGAACCAACACGGAATGAGCAGTTCTTC
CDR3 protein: CSAAEPTRNEQFF

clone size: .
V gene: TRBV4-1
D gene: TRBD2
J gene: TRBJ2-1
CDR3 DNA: TGCGCCAGCAGCCAACTTATAGTCCAGCGGGAGGGCCTGAACAATGAGCAGTTCTTT
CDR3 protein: CASSQLIVQREGLNNEQFF

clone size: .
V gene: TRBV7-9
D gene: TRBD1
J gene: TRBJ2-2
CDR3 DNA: TGTGCCAGCAACCTGGGACAGGGGACCGGGGAGCTGTTTTTT
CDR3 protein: CASNLGQGTGELFF

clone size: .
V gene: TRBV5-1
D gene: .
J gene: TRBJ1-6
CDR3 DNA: TGCGCCAGCGGCTTTGGAGGGACTATCCGAGATAAGGCCCTCCACTTT
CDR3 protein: CASGFGGTIRDKALHF

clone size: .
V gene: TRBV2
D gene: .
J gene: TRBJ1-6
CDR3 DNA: TGTGCCAGCAGTTACCTAGGGAATTCACCCCTCCACTTT
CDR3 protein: CASSYLGNSPLHF

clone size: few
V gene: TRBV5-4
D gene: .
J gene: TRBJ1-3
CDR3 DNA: TGTGCCAGCAGCTTGTTCGGCTTCTCTGGAAACACCATATATTTT
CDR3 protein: CASSLFGFSGNTIYF

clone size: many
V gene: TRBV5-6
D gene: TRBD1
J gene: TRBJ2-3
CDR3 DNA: TGTGCCAGCAGCTCGGACAGGGGGCTCACAGATACGCAGTATTTT
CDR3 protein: CASSSDRGLTDTQYF

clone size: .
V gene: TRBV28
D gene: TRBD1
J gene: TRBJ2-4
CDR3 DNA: TGTGCCAGCAGTTCACATGGACAGGTGAACATTCAGTACTTC
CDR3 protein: CASSSHGQVNIQYF

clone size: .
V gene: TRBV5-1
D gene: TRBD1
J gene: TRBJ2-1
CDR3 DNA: TGCGCCAGCAGCCTGGGACAGGATAGACATGAGCAGTTCTTC
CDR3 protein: CASSLGQDRHEQFF

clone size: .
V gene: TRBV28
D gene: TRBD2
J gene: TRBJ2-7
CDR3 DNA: TGTGCCAGCACCCTGCGGGGGGTTCACTACGAGCAGTACTTC
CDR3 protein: CASTLRGVHYEQYF

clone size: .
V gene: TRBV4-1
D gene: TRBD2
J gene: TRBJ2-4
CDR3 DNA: TGCGCCAGCAGCCTAGGACTAGCGGGAGGGTCGGCCAAAAACATTCAGTACTTC
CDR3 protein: CASSLGLAGGSAKNIQYF

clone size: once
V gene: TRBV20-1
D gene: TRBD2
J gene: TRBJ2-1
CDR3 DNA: TGCAGTGCTAGGCATACTAGCGGGAGGGCTAATGAGCAGTTCTTC
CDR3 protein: CSARHTSGRANEQFF

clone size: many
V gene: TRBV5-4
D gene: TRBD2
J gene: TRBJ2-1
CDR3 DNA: TGTGCCAGCAGCCAACGTAGCGGGAGCGGGCGGAATGAGCAGTTCTTC
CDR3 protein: CASSQRSGSGRNEQFF

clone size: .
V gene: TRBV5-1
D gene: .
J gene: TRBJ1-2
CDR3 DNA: TGCGCCAGCCAACGAGACTGTTCTACTAACTATGGCTACACCTTC
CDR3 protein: CASQRDCSTNYGYTF

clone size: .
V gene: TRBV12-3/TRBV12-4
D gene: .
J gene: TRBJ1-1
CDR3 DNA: TGTGCCAGCACTTCCAGTCAGGGGCTGAACACTGAAGCTTTCTTT
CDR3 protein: CASTSSQGLNTEAFF

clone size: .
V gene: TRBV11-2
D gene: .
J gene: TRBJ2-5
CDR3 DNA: TGTGTCAGCGCCGAGGGGGGGGGCGCAACGTTTGAGACCCAGTACTTC
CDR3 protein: CVSAEGGGATFETQYF

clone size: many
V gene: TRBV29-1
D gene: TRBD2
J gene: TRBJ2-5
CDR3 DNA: TGCAGCGTAGCCGTCCGGACTAGCGCTGAAGAGACCCAGTACTTC
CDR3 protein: CSVAVRTSAEETQYF

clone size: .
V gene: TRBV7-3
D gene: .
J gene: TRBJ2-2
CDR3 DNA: TGTGCCAGCAGCTTACTAGCGACGAACACCGGGGAGCTGTTTTTT
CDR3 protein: CASSLLATNTGELFF

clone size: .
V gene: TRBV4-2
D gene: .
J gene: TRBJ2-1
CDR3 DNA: TGTGCCAGCAGCCAAGTCGGACCGGGGGCCCCTGGCGGGAGACATAGCTACAATGAGCAGTTCTTC
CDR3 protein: CASSQVGPGAPGGRHSYNEQFF

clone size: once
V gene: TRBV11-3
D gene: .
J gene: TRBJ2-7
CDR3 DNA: TGTGCCAGCAGCTTAGAACCGCGTGGGGCCTGGAAGCAGTACTTC
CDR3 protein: CASSLEPRGAWKQYF